This passage covers 15 T cell receptor beta chains from one sample sequenced in a study of regulatory T cells in long-lasting Graves disease. Time point: newly diagnosed GD, antithyroid drugs for less than 3 months. PBMCs provided the RNA from which the TCR library was made. In building TCR beta libraries, iRepertoire HTBI primers were used together with Arm-PCR of CDR3 regions. TCRdb fed the multiplex PCR reads into MiXCR, producing one record per CDR3 protein. The data contain under 450,000 distinct CDR3 sequences, 12% of them singletons. The sample was also reused in another study, on T cells in Graves' hyperthyroidism and ophthalmopathy.

The material was peripheral blood mononuclear cells (PBMCs), obtained at new diagnosis, from a patient treated with antithyroid drugs. All receptors derive from a woman between 18 and 30 years old with Graves disease.

Ten or more counts support this clonotype. The chain recombines TRBV6-2 or TRBV6-3 with TRBJ1-4; the D is unclear. This CDR3 spans 14 amino acids. V was pared by 2 bases and J by 3 bases, with 7 bases between. Germline CDR1 MNHEY, CDR2 SVGEGT. The CDR3 coding sequence is TGTGCCAGCAGTTACAGGGAGTCTAATGAAAAACTGTTTTTT. Amino acid sequence: CASSYRESNEKLFF.

This clonotype was picked up many times. CDR3 nucleotide sequence: TGTGCCTGGGGATGGACAGAGAACACTGAAGCTTTCTTT. This translates into CAWGWTENTEAFF. This chain joins TRBV30 and TRBJ1-1; a weak D match, TRBD1 (6 bases). CDR1 GTSNPN and CDR2 SVGIG come from the germline V gene (reference sequence). This CDR3 spans 13 amino acids. The V gene lost 5 bases and the J gene lost 1 base, with 11 bases spanning the gap. Based on the CDR3 plus reference TRBV30 and TRBJ1-1, the full variable domain is SQTIHQWPATLVQPVGSPLSLECTVEGTSNPNLYWYRQAAGRGLQLLFYSVGIGQISSEVPQNLSASRPQDRQFILSSKKLLLSDSGFYLCAWGWTENTEAFFGQGTRLTVV.

This clonotype was observed many times. The chain links TRBV5-1 to TRBJ1-6, with 11 positions matching TRBD1. In germline, CDR1 is SGHRS, CDR2 YFSETQ. J gave up 13 bases and V 3 bases, and 18 bases lay outside the gene matches. This CDR3 is 18 amino acids long. The CDR3 DNA is TGCGCCAGCAGCTACATTGTAGGGACAGGGGGGCCCGGCTTGCCCCTCCACTTT. Its translation: CASSYIVGTGGPGLPLHF. The full variable domain, rest sourced from reference TRBV5-1 and TRBJ1-6, is KAGVTQTPRYLIKTRGQQVTLSCSPISGHRSVSWYQQTPGQGLQFLFEYFSETQRNKGNFPGRFSGRQFSNSRSEMNVSTLELGDSALYLCASSYIVGTGGPGLPLHFGNGTRLTVT.

This clonotype was picked up many times. The chain has TRBV28 and TRBJ2-2; perhaps TRBD2 as D (5 bases). The V end was cut by 3 bases, the J end by 2 bases, with 13 bases between. There are 16 residues in the CDR3. Germline CDR1 and CDR2: MDHEN and SYDVKM. CDR3 in amino acids: CASSLPDGVNTGELFF. DNA for the CDR3: TGTGCCAGCAGTTTGCCTGACGGGGTCAACACCGGGGAGCTGTTTTTT. Supplemented by reference TRBV28 and TRBJ2-2, the full variable domain reads DVKVTQSSRYLVKRTGEKVFLECVQDMDHENMFWYRQDPGLGLRLIYFSYDVKMKEKGDIPEGYSVSREKKERFSLILESASTNQTSMYLCASSLPDGVNTGELFFGEGSRLTVL.

This clonotype has ten or more counts. V gene TRBV12-3 or TRBV12-4 combines with J gene TRBJ1-5; TRBD1 is a possible D gene (6 bases). The germline V and J ends were trimmed by 0 bases and 7 bases, with 7 bases remaining between them. CDR3 length: 13 amino acids. The CDR3 DNA reads as TGTGCCAGCAGTTTAGCGGACAGCCAGCCCCAGCATTTT. Its translation: CASSLADSQPQHF.

This clonotype has a count of ten or more. The chain carries TRBV4-1 and TRBJ1-1; D call uncertain. This CDR3 comprises 14 residues. Germline CDR1 and CDR2: MGHRA and YSYEKL. V lost 3 bases to trimming and J lost 1 base, with 9 bases between them. The CDR3 loop is CASSHAGRNTEAFF. CDR3 bases: TGCGCCAGCAGCCACGCAGGAAGGAACACTGAAGCTTTCTTT.

This clonotype turned up a few times. The chain links TRBV24-1 to TRBJ2-5, with 9 bases lining up with TRBD2. Germline CDR1 KGHDR, CDR2 SFDVKD. The length of the CDR3 is 17 residues. The ends lost 7 bases at V and 0 bases at J; junction bases unmatched: 11. The CDR3 reads CATSDSATSGYQETQYF. CDR3 coding DNA: TGTGCCACCAGCGACTCCGCGACTAGCGGTTACCAAGAGACCCAGTACTTC.

This clonotype showed up many times. V and J are TRBV7-9 and TRBJ2-7; D gene ambiguous. Germline V gene lookup returns CDR1 SEHNR and CDR2 FQNEAQ (reference sequence). The germline V and J ends were trimmed by 2 bases and 5 bases, with 10 bases remaining between them. The CDR3 spans 13 residues. CDR3 coding DNA: TGTGCCAGCAGCTTAAGAGGTACGCACGAGCAGTACTTC. Translating it yields CASSLRGTHEQYF.

This clonotype was seen at least ten times. The gene calls are TRBV5-1 and TRBJ2-5, with 7 positions matching TRBD1. The CDR3 is 15 residues long. With 3 bases clipped from V and 1 base from J, the junction kept 6 bases outside the gene matches. Germline CDR1 and CDR2: SGHRS and YFSETQ. In DNA, the CDR3 is TGCGCCAGCAGCTCGGTAGGACAGGCCCAAGAGACCCAGTACTTC. This translates into CASSSVGQAQETQYF.

A few counts support this clonotype. The CDR3 nucleotides read TGCGCCAGCAGCTTACAGGGGGTTATGGCTAGCGGGAGTCAGGGCCACGAGCAGTACTTC. It specifies CASSLQGVMASGSQGHEQYF. The genes are TRBV4-3 and TRBJ2-7; 10 bases map to TRBD2. This CDR3 region has 20 residues. The ends lost 5 bases at V and 5 bases at J; junction bases unmatched: 24. Germline values: CDR1 LGHNA, CDR2 YSLEER.

This clonotype was seen a handful of times. V and J are TRBV12-3 or TRBV12-4 and TRBJ2-2, with D unclear. CDR3 length: 14 residues. Trimming took off 6 bases at V and 0 bases at J, with 8 bases between the two ends. Written as DNA, the CDR3 is TGTGCCAGCAGACATAATACGAACACCGGGGAGCTGTTTTTT. Translated: CASRHNTNTGELFF.

The sample holds a few counts of this clonotype. This chain links TRBV19 with TRBJ2-2, with D possibly matching TRBD1 (5 bases). V dropped 0 bases and J dropped 5 bases, with 16 bases sitting between them. Germline CDR1 and CDR2: LNHDA and SQIVND (reference sequence). This CDR3 spans 17 amino acids. The CDR3 nucleotides read TGTGCCAGTAGTATAGATCTCTCGGCAGGGAAAACCGGGGAGCTGTTTTTT. It is translated as CASSIDLSAGKTGELFF.

This clonotype was counted only a few times. The rearrangement joins TRBV4-1 to TRBJ2-7; D not certain. The CDR3 extends over 15 amino acids. Germline values: CDR1 MGHRA, CDR2 YSYEKL. V dropped 0 bases and J dropped 0 bases, with 9 bases sitting between them. CDR3: CASSQDAAVSYEQYV. As DNA, the CDR3 is TGCGCCAGCAGCCAAGACGCGGCAGTCTCCTACGAGCAGTACGTC.

This clonotype came up many times. This chain connects TRBV7-3 to TRBJ2-7; tentative D call: TRBD2 (6 bases). CDR3 length: 13 residues. Germline V gene data show CDR1 as SGHTA and CDR2 as FQGTGA. Between the trimmed V and J ends, which lost 3 bases and 4 bases, there was a span of 10 bases. In nucleotides, the CDR3 is TGTGCCAGCAGCTTGTCGGGGGTATACGAGCAGTACTTC. As protein: CASSLSGVYEQYF.

V is TRBV20-1 and J is TRBJ2-1, with D unclear. V was pared by 5 bases and J by 0 bases, with 17 bases between. The CDR3 has 16 amino acids. Germline assignment: CDR1 DFQATT and CDR2 SNEGSKA (reference sequence). The CDR3 protein is CSAYGLGLLSYNEQFF. CDR3 bases: TGCAGTGCTTACGGGCTCGGGCTTCTCTCCTACAATGAGCAGTTCTTC.